This T cell receptor beta chain emerged from a study of blood T cell repertoires in COVID-19. Study at large: The United States, Italy and Spain provided the acute and convalescent COVID-19 samples. Nucleic acid was either cDNA or gDNA, and it came from T cells, B-cell-depleted T cells, or PBMCs.

As originally analysed: By means of reference gene primer amplification, nucleated cell counts were estimated. TCRdb's copy holds only in-frame clones and misses some; the assay was immunoSEQ multiplex PCR. The DNA gave D and trimming, while V, J and clone size come from that table. The sample has approximately 170,000 clones, around 85% seen once; the top ten hold approximately 10%. This clonotype originated in a woman aged 55-70 years with COVID-19, enrolled during active disease. The sample taken for sequencing was peripheral blood.

The CDR3 here is CASSLAFGGVRLGYEQYF. The CDR3 DNA sequence: TGTGCCAGCAGCTTAGCCTTTGGGGGGGTGAGGCTAGGCTACGAGCAGTACTTC. The J gene is TRBJ2-7, the V gene TRBV11-3, with TRBD2 matching over 7 bases. Trimming took 1 base from V and 3 from J; bases not matched to a gene: 15. The CDR3 sequence is 18 residues long. The germline V gene encodes CDR1 SGHNT and CDR2 YENEEA.